This T cell receptor (beta chain) originates from a study of T cells in Graves' hyperthyroidism and ophthalmopathy. RNA transcripts gave rise to amplified TCR beta CDR3 regions. A set of HTBI primers served as the primers for a first-round RT-PCR of the TCR CDR3. TCRdb redid the calling of the multiplex PCR reads with MiXCR, one entry per CDR3 protein. The sample consists of about 560,000 distinct CDR3 sequences, around 15% of them appearing once. This clonotype occurred a few times. The CDR3 sequence is 15 residues long. The V and J ends lost 6 bases and 4 bases, in that order; junction bases with no gene match: 8. The germline V gene encodes CDR1 DFQATT and CDR2 SNEGSKA (reference sequence).

This clonotype originated in a woman younger than 30 with Graves' hyperthyroidism. The chain combines TRBV20-1 with TRBJ2-2, with 10 bases identical to TRBD1. Sequenced input: blood. The CDR3 DNA follows: TGCAGTGCCGAGACTGGGACAGGGGTCACCGGGGAGCTGTTTTTT. This translates into CSAETGTGVTGELFF.